This TCR beta chain was recorded in a study of cytomegalovirus exposure and HLA in healthy donors. Study findings and constraints: Listed as cytomegalovirus-associated were roughly 180 TCR beta chains.

Worth noting for this clone: Its antigen is not identified.

Measured with immunoSEQ multiplex PCR; TCRdb has only the in-frame clones, and not every one. The sample contains under 400,000 clones, approximately 86% of which appear only once. V dropped 0 bases and J dropped 2; count of bases not matched to a gene: 5. Germline CDR1 reads KGHSH; CDR2 reads LQKENI. The CDR3 consists of 16 residues. The sequence derives from a man aged 25-45 years in good health and CMV-seronegative. Sequencing was done on a sample of PBMCs. The gene calls are TRBV18 and TRBJ2-7; 9 nucleotides align to TRBD1. The CDR3 is CASSPPLGQGPYEQYF. The CDR3 DNA reads TGTGCCAGCTCACCACCGCTAGGACAGGGGCCCTACGAGCAGTACTTC. Supplemented by reference TRBV18 and TRBJ2-7, the full variable domain reads NAGVMQNPRHLVRRRGQEARLRCSPMKGHSHVYWYRQLPEEGLKFMVYLQKENIIDESGMPKERFSAEFPKEGPSILRIQQVVRGDSAAYFCASSPPLGQGPYEQYFGPGTRLTVT.